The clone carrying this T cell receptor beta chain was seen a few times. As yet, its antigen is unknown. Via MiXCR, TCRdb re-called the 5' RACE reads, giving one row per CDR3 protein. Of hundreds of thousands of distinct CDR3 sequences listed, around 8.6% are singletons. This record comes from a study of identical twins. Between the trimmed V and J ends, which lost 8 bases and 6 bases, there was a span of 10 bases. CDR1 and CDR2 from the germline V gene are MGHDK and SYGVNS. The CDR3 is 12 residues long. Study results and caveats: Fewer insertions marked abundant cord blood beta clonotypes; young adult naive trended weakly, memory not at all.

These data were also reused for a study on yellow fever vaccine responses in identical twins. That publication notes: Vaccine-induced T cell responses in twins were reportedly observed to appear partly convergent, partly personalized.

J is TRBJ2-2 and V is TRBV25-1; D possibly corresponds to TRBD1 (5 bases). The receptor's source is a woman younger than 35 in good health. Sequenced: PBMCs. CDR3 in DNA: TGTGCCAGCGAGACAGACCCCGGGGAGCTGTTTTTT. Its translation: CASETDPGELFF.